Detailed here is one T cell receptor beta chain. The antigen is not known. The PCR employed 60 Vbeta primers together with 13 Jbeta primers. In the authors' methods: The authors later counted about 80 million unique TCR beta chains, about 11 million of them shared. The assay was immunoSEQ multiplex PCR, and TCRdb's table has in-frame clones only and misses some. That table furnishes V, J and clone size, whereas the DNA furnished D and trimming. The sample shows 150,000 to 180,000 clones, around 81% of them seen only once. Germline lookup yields CDR1 MNHNS and CDR2 SASEGT. CDR3 length equals 16 residues. V gave up 1 base and J gave up 3 bases; unmatched junction bases: 2. This sample was taken from a study of cytomegalovirus exposure and HLA in healthy donors. Overall study findings and caveats: There were a few CMV-associated chains whose specificity for CMV antigens was confirmed in vitro.

The clonotype comes from a woman between 40 and 55 years old in good health and CMV-seropositive. V usage is TRBV6-1 and J usage is TRBJ2-2, with TRBD2 matching 10 bases. What was sequenced was PBMCs. CDR3 residues: CASSEGLAGYTGELFF. In DNA form, the CDR3 reads TGTGCCAGCAGTGAAGGACTAGCGGGTTACACCGGGGAGCTGTTTTTT.